This T cell receptor (beta chain) is from a study of spatial heterogeneity in lung cancer (dated by TCRdb to 2018 to 2020). At the level of the whole study: More beta-chain than alpha-chain transcripts were consistently detected, likely reflecting higher beta-chain transcript abundance. In the raw uncorrected reads, each unique combination of TCR and UMI appeared more than ten times on average. At surgery, both alpha and beta chains were TCR-sequenced in under 250 tumor regions, fewer than 80 matched nontumor lung samples and a few dozen PBMC samples. Nonsynonymous mutation counts, determined by whole-exome sequencing of tumor tissue, were related to TCR repertoire features. In non-small cell lung cancer, the study made a quantitative comparison of TCR alpha and beta repertoires among multiple tumor regions, matched nontumor lung and blood.

This clonotype was seen ten or more times. This clone's antigen is unknown. Within one base of it there is no much larger clone, and no base qualities were kept. Study-wide findings and limitations: Ubiquitous expanded tumor TCRs were found in blood more often at tumor resection than at routine follow-up. Confirming at a functional level the hypothesis that regional TCRs recognize regional mutations was considered to require additional single-cell paired TCR alpha and beta sequencing.

Preparation of the library involved 5' RACE. The sequencer was a NextSeq 500. The TCR library protocol attached a unique molecular identifier to each TCR cDNA molecule to allow correction of PCR and sequencing errors. In the paper's pipeline: Decombinator tools were used for TCR identification, UMI-based error correction and CDR3 extraction. Expanded TCRs were defined as those above a frequency of 2 per 1,000, corresponding to the top 1% of the tumor frequency distribution. Renyi diversity was calculated using the R vegan package after each repertoire was subsampled 100 times to 5,000 TCRs. CDR3 similarity networks were built from amino acid triplet string-kernel similarity, with CDR3s being connected when pairwise similarity was above 0.82. TCRdb reprocessing: public reads trimmed at Q25 with fastp, clones called with MiXCR, in-frame beta chains kept. All rows with the same CDR3 protein become a single entry with the most common DNA and genes. The V and J calls and clone size come from TCRdb's table, not from the authors' own analysis. Recorded for this sample are roughly 48,000 distinct CDR3 sequences; under 6% of them occurred a single time. Around 10% of the sample rests with the top ten.

Relative to germline, V is missing 3 bases and J is missing 1 base, with 3 bases of the junction outside any gene match. From the cysteine through the phenylalanine, the CDR3 covers 13 amino acids. Here the CDR3 DNA is all that survives: 39 bases in frame from base 1. Looking up the germline V gene (reference sequence) yields CDR1 DFQATT and CDR2 SNEGSKA. In the paper's terms, the time point label means: sample taken at primary tumor resection. The donors were around 69 patients from the lung TRACERx cohort who had early-stage, untreated non-small cell lung cancer. TCR sequencing used whole RNA extracted from tumor and nontumor lung tissue, or from cryopreserved PBMC samples, without cell sorting. A patient was chosen for TCR sequencing only when enough RNA was available from at least two tumor regions.

The sequence was collected from a male donor with early-stage non-small cell lung cancer. The sequence links TRBV20-1 to TRBJ2-7; 7 middle bases align to TRBD2. The material was PBMCs, obtained at surgery. The nucleotide sequence is given as TGCAGTGCTAGCGAGGGACTATCCTACGAGCAGTACTTC. This yields the protein CSASEGLSYEQYF.